Below, 7 T cell receptor beta chains from the same sample are listed, as sequenced in a study of T cells after yellow fever vaccination. MiXCR, run by TCRdb on the 5' RACE reads, gives a single entry per CDR3 protein. The sample records under 250,000 distinct CDR3 sequences, about 7.1% being singletons. The input for sequencing was CD4+ T cells sorted from PBMCs, taken 15 days after the yellow fever booster vaccination. These receptors all stem from a man younger than 45 who received the YFV17D yellow fever vaccine.

This clonotype occurred many times. This chain joins TRBV20-1 and TRBJ2-7; 16 bases fit TRBD2. V lost 4 bases and J lost 3; bases outside the gene matches: 3. The CDR3 has 15 residues. Per the germline V gene, CDR1 is DFQATT and CDR2 is SNEGSKA (reference sequence). This CDR3 reads CSATGTSGRGYEQYF. The CDR3 region has the DNA TGCAGTGCTACCGGGACTAGCGGGAGGGGCTACGAGCAGTACTTC.

This clonotype came up a few times. V gene TRBV7-9 combines with J gene TRBJ1-1, with D maybe TRBD1 (5 bases). The germline V gene has CDR1 SEHNR and CDR2 FQNEAQ (reference sequence). Trimming shortened V by 5 bases and J by 1 base, and 14 bases separated the two germline ends. CDR3 length equals 15 residues. For the CDR3, the DNA is TGTGCCAGCAGCAAGTTCGGGGGGACGAACACTGAAGCTTTCTTT. Its protein is CASSKFGGTNTEAFF.

This clonotype was detected only a few times. V gene TRBV18 combines with J gene TRBJ1-2; 7 nucleotides match TRBD1. CDR1 is KGHSH and CDR2 is LQKENI in the germline V gene. The CDR3 runs 15 residues. The ends lost 3 bases at V and 8 bases at J; junction bases unmatched: 12. Here the CDR3 DNA reads TGTGCCAGCTCACCGACGAAGAAGACAGGGCCCGGCTACACCTTC. Its translation: CASSPTKKTGPGYTF.

The CDR3, as DNA: TGTGCCATCAGTGAGTCCATGACGGTGAACACTGAAGCTTTCTTT. Translated: CAISESMTVNTEAFF. V usage is TRBV10-3 and J usage is TRBJ1-1; D is undetermined. The CDR3 has 15 amino acids. With 0 bases removed from V and 0 bases from J, the gap between germline ends came to 8 bases. The germline CDR1 and CDR2 sequences are ENHRY and SYGVKD.

This clonotype occurred a few times. The V and J genes are TRBV5-1 and TRBJ2-7; TRBD2 is a possible D gene (5 bases). Trimming cost V 2 bases and J 7 bases, with 19 bases left between them. Germline loops: CDR1 SGHRS, CDR2 YFSETQ. The CDR3 length is 15 residues. The CDR3 spells CASSLSPMTSGEQYF. CDR3 nucleotide sequence: TGCGCCAGCAGCTTAAGTCCCATGACTTCGGGAGAGCAGTACTTC.

This clonotype was recorded at least ten times. The chain recombines TRBV20-1 with TRBJ2-7; D gene uncertain. Trimming took off 5 bases at V and 6 bases at J, with 5 bases between the two ends. Looked up from germline, CDR1 is DFQATT and CDR2 is SNEGSKA (reference sequence). The CDR3 spans 9 residues. CDR3 sequence: CSASAEQYF. CDR3 in DNA: TGCAGTGCTTCGGCCGAGCAGTACTTC.

This sequence joins TRBV5-4 and TRBJ2-1; D might be TRBD2 (6 bases). The germline CDR1 and CDR2 sequences are SGHNT and YYREEE (reference sequence). The V gene lost 0 bases and the J gene lost 5 bases, with 18 bases spanning the gap. The CDR3 runs to 17 residues. CDR3 nucleotide sequence: TGTGCCAGCAGCTTGGGGGTTAGGGGCGCGGGGCACAATGAGCAGTTCTTC. Its translation is CASSLGVRGAGHNEQFF. The full variable domain, with the rest looked up from reference TRBV5-4 and TRBJ2-1, is ETGVTQSPTHLIKTRGQQVTLRCSSQSGHNTVSWYQQALGQGPQFIFQYYREEENGRGNFPPRFSGLQFPNYSSELNVNALELDDSALYLCASSLGVRGAGHNEQFFGPGTRLTVL.